This TCR beta chain emerged from a study of shared clonotypes between healthy human individuals. The study, taken as a whole, reports: Shared clonotypes: roughly 5% naive CD4, roughly 3.5% naive CD8, about 2.5% memory CD4, 0.4% to 0.45% memory CD8. Rarefaction gave evidence that sorted-subset sequencing remained incomplete despite large depth.

CD8 memory was a combination that joined CD45RO+ cells with CCR7-negative CD45RA+ TemRA cells. Germline V gene data show CDR1 as SGHAT and CDR2 as FQNNGV. After removal of 4 bases from V and 4 bases from J, the junction contained 4 bases not matched to a gene. CDR3 length equals 14 residues. Measured with immunoSEQ multiplex PCR; TCRdb has only the in-frame clones, and not every one. Of roughly 660,000 clones in the sample, roughly 87% were seen once. A remark on this clone: Its antigen remains unknown.

The V and J genes are TRBV11-2 and TRBJ2-1; 7 bases are a match to TRBD2. The sequencing input was memory CD8+ T cells from PBMCs. Subset described: CD45RO+ cells pooled with CCR7-negative TemRA cells. The receptor was isolated from a man between 18 and 35 years old in good health. Some clones in this sample may be carry-over from other donors' samples. This CDR3 is CASSSRDYYNEQFF. As DNA, the CDR3 is TGTGCCAGCAGCTCGCGGGACTATTACAATGAGCAGTTCTTC.